Following are 13 T cell receptor beta chains from one sample sequenced in a study of early stage breast cancer tumors. TCRdb keeps only in-frame clones here, not all; method: immunoSEQ multiplex PCR. The table lists 12,000 to 15,000 clones, around 85% of them singletons, with less than 5.5% in the top ten. The sample was normal breast tissue next to the tumor. These receptors originate from a person aged 25 to 45 with breast cancer.

This chain joins TRBV19 and TRBJ2-7; 11 positions agree with TRBD2. Germline V lookup: CDR1 LNHDA, CDR2 SQIVND (reference sequence). Germline trimming cut 3 bases from V and 2 bases from J; bases unmatched to any gene: 3. This CDR3 contains 15 residues. The CDR3 loop reads CASSIGTSGPYEQYF. The CDR3 DNA is TGTGCCAGTAGTATCGGGACTAGCGGACCCTACGAGCAGTACTTC.

This chain links TRBV4-1 with TRBJ2-1; 16 bases map to TRBD2. The CDR3 sequence is 20 residues long. Germline CDR1 MGHRA, CDR2 YSYEKL. V was clipped by 6 bases and J by 8 bases; unmatched bases: 19. CDR3 sequence reads: CASSHPGLAGGLTGRDEQFF. CDR3 sequence (DNA): TGCGCCAGCAGTCATCCGGGACTAGCGGGAGGGCTTACTGGCCGAGATGAGCAGTTCTTC.

This chain connects TRBV20-1 to TRBJ2-7, with a possible D match to TRBD2 (5 bases). The V gene lost 6 bases and the J gene lost 12 bases, with 18 bases spanning the gap. Germline loops: CDR1 DFQATT, CDR2 SNEGSKA (reference sequence). The CDR3 contains 11 residues. The CDR3 spells CSAAAGSWGYF. Here the CDR3 DNA reads TGCAGTGCCGCCGCGGGTTCCTGGGGGTACTTC.

This chain joins TRBV27 and TRBJ2-4; D is tentatively TRBD1 or TRBD2 (6 bases each). V was pared by 1 base and J by 7 bases, with 17 bases between. This CDR3 is 16 amino acids long. Germline CDR1 and CDR2: MNHEY and SMNVEV (reference sequence). The DNA of the CDR3 is TGTGCCAGCAGTTTATACATGGGGGGCGCGGGGAACATTCAGTACTTC. Translated: CASSLYMGGAGNIQYF.

V and J are TRBV27 and TRBJ1-2; unclear D gene. The V end lost 0 bases, the J end lost 2 bases, and 10 bases lay between the germline ends. The CDR3 consists of 15 residues. Germline V gene lookup returns CDR1 MNHEY and CDR2 SMNVEV (reference sequence). CDR3 amino acids: CASSLSPSANYGYTF. The CDR3 nucleotides read TGTGCCAGCAGTTTATCTCCTAGCGCAAACTATGGCTACACCTTC.

The rearrangement uses TRBV5-1 and TRBJ2-3; D might be TRBD2 (5 bases). The germline gives CDR1 SGHRS, CDR2 YFSETQ. Trimming cost V 4 bases and J 2 bases, with 14 bases left between them. The CDR3 covers 15 residues. For the CDR3, the DNA is TGCGCCAGCAGCCGATTACTAGAATCCACAGATACGCAGTATTTT. Translated: CASSRLLESTDTQYF.

CDR3 sequence: CASSPGQGANSEAFF. As DNA, the CDR3 is TGTGCCAGCTCACCTGGACAGGGGGCGAATTCTGAAGCTTTCTTT. V and J are TRBV18 and TRBJ1-1; 11 bases agree with TRBD1. Per the germline V gene, CDR1 is KGHSH and CDR2 is LQKENI. The CDR3 is 15 amino acids. V gave up 3 bases and J gave up 6 bases; unmatched junction bases: 6. The whole variable domain, remainder taken from reference TRBV18 and TRBJ1-1, is NAGVMQNPRHLVRRRGQEARLRCSPMKGHSHVYWYRQLPEEGLKFMVYLQKENIIDESGMPKERFSAEFPKEGPSILRIQQVVRGDSAAYFCASSPGQGANSEAFFGQGTRLTVV.

CDR3: CASSYRGLNTGELFF. The CDR3 region has the DNA TGTGCCAGCAGTTACAGGGGGCTGAACACCGGGGAGCTGTTTTTT. The chain employs TRBV6-5 and TRBJ2-2; 7 bases fit TRBD1. The V and J ends lost 2 bases and 1 base, in that order; junction bases with no gene match: 1. The CDR3 loop spans 15 amino acids. Germline CDR1 reads MNHEY; CDR2 reads SVGAGI.

The V call is TRBV5-1, the J call TRBJ2-3; unclear D gene. CDR1 is SGHRS and CDR2 is YFSETQ in the germline V gene. The CDR3 sequence is 16 residues long. V was cut by 7 bases and J by 3 bases, with 21 bases left in between. The DNA for the CDR3 is TGCGCCAGCTCCGAGCCCCGACTGCGAGAAACAGATACGCAGTATTTT. The encoded protein is CASSEPRLRETDTQYF.

The chain combines TRBV4-2 with TRBJ1-1; the D is unclear. CDR1 LGHNA and CDR2 YNFKEQ come from the germline V gene. The ends were cut back, 1 base at V and 6 bases at J, with 12 bases in the middle. The CDR3 runs to 14 residues. CDR3 nucleotide sequence: TGTGCCAGCAGCCAAGCGCGGCTCGGCGCTGAAGCTTTCTTT. Protein: CASSQARLGAEAFF.

The genes are TRBV18 and TRBJ1-5; the D gene is possibly TRBD1 (6 bases). V gave up 4 bases and J gave up 3 bases, with 10 bases separating them. From germline, CDR1 is KGHSH and CDR2 LQKENI. This CDR3 is 14 amino acids long. CDR3: CASSHRETNQPQHF. As DNA, the CDR3 is TGTGCCAGCTCACACAGGGAAACCAATCAGCCCCAGCATTTT.

The rearrangement joins TRBV25-1 to TRBJ1-3; 7 bases fit TRBD1. CDR3 length equals 13 residues. The V gene's germline CDR1 is MGHDK and CDR2 SYGVNS. The ends lost 7 bases at V and 8 bases at J; junction bases unmatched: 8. The CDR3: CASNPRGGDTIYF. The CDR3 nucleotides are TGTGCCAGCAACCCCAGGGGGGGGGACACCATATATTTT.

DNA for the CDR3: TGTGCCAGCAGTAAGGGACAGGGGAGCACCGGGGAGCTGTTTTTT. As protein: CASSKGQGSTGELFF. V and J are TRBV2 and TRBJ2-2, with 10 bases matching TRBD1. After removal of 5 bases from V and 4 bases from J, the junction contained 4 bases not matched to a gene. Germline CDR1 is SNHLY and CDR2 is FYNNEI. The CDR3 is 15 amino acids. The full variable domain, completed using reference TRBV2 and TRBJ2-2, is EPEVTQTPSHQVTQMGQEVILRCVPISNHLYFYWYRQILGQKVEFLVSFYNNEISEKSEIFDDQFSVERPDGSNFTLKIRSTKLEDSAMYFCASSKGQGSTGELFFGEGSRLTVL.